One T cell receptor (beta chain) is described in this entry. There is no known antigen for this receptor. It has no much larger one-base neighbor in the sample; base qualities were not kept. Using the Amsterdam Criteria, researchers selected roughly 9 placentae that carried a pathological diagnosis of high-grade villitis of unknown etiology. Compared with the control and infectious villitis groups, mothers with villitis of unknown etiology had significantly greater gravidity and parity and more prior miscarriages. Placentae were collected after delivery and underwent gross and histological evaluation before archival tissue selection. Five 10-micron scrolls were cut from each FFPE block, and DNA was isolated using the AllPrep DNA/RNA FFPE Tissue kit. DNA concentration and purity were checked by NanoDrop, and RNA quality was assessed on a Bioanalyzer. Amplification of TCR-beta CDR3 regions from genomic DNA was performed with the immunoSEQ v4 bias-controlled multiplex PCR assay, which was run blinded to group allocation. To estimate the quantities of nucleated cells and T cells in each sample, reference gene primers were included together with the TCR-beta primers. Sequencing of the libraries was performed on an Illumina MiSeq with a 100-cycle paired-end protocol. The authors processed their data as follows. Diversity and richness were calculated in immunoSEQ Analyzer software; richness by iChao1, clonality based on Pielou evenness and Shannon diversity (0-1, higher means less diverse). CDR3 amino acid sequences together with their V/J genes were searched in VDJdb for CMV, EBV and influenza A specificities using confidence 3 and substitution 2. The Morisita-Horn index was used to assess TCR-beta amino acid clonotype overlap between villitis of unknown etiology, infectious villitis and control repertoires. This is the immuneACCESS table as TCRdb keeps it, with only in-frame sequences that have V and J called. A part of the clones is gone; compared with another copy, unresolved V genes explain less than half, and the rest is unexplained. V, J and clone size derive from that table, while D and trimming were established from the DNA sequence. A total of several hundred clones appear in this sample, 70% to 90% of them only once. 12% of the sample is taken by the ten largest.

This sample was included in a study of T cells in placental villitis. Context from the whole study: Placental TCR-beta repertoires were compared across villitis of unknown etiology, gestational-age-matched unaffected controls, and infectious villitis in order to test an allograft-versus-infection hypothesis.

Summary of the overall study and its limitations: Villitis of unknown etiology placentae showed higher clonality than controls (median about 0.05 versus 0.006, p=0.0025), indicating clonal expansion. Sequencing bulk tissue made it impossible to distinguish helper, regulatory or cytotoxic T cells or to tell maternal from fetal T cells, and the approach excluded gamma-delta receptors. CMV-specific clone frequencies were lower in villitis of unknown etiology than in infectious CMV cases (0.001 vs 0.011), and villitis of unknown etiology did not differ from controls on this measure. Expanded clones in villitis of unknown etiology were found to be largely private to each placenta, suggesting the absence of a single initiating antigen. Paraffin blocks contained small amounts of decidua, so some captured T cells, especially in controls, may have been decidual rather than villous infiltrates.

Sequenced sample: placental tissue containing maternal and fetal cells. This clonotype was sampled from a human patient with villitis of unknown etiology; the placental T cells may come from both mother and fetus.

The CDR3 sequence is CASSPRQAPNEKLFF. Read as DNA, the sequence is TGTGCCAGCAGCCCCCGACAGGCTCCGAATGAAAAACTGTTTTTT. The V and J genes are TRBV5-4 and TRBJ1-4, and possibly TRBD1, on 6 matching bases. Counted from cysteine to phenylalanine, this CDR3 has 15 amino acids. Only the CDR3 region is kept as DNA, spanning 45 bases read in frame from base 1. Cut back by 4 bases and 5 bases, the V and J ends lie 15 bases apart. The germline V gene (reference sequence) provides CDR1 SGHNT and CDR2 YYREEE.